This entry is about one TCR beta chain. Reverse transcribing all isolated RNA meant expressed TCRB transcripts were sequenced. Assay: immunoSEQ multiplex PCR; the TCRdb copy retains only in-frame clones and omits some. The table records fewer than 650,000 clones, less than 20% of them present only once. This entry belongs to a study of beta chain features in type 1 diabetes. Across the whole study: Examination covered roughly 100,000,000 sorted cells spanning all samples.

Germline CDR1 and CDR2: SGHVS and FQNEAQ. Germline trimming cut 5 bases from V and 2 bases from J; bases unmatched to any gene: 8. There are 15 residues in the CDR3. The specimen was naive CD4+ T cells from blood. V and J are TRBV7-8 and TRBJ2-7, with 8 bases aligning to TRBD2. The TCR originated in a man between 18 and 35 years old in good health. DNA for the CDR3: TGTGCCAGCAGCCCGGCAAGCGGGGGCCCCTACGAGCAGTACTTC. It yields the protein CASSPASGGPYEQYF.